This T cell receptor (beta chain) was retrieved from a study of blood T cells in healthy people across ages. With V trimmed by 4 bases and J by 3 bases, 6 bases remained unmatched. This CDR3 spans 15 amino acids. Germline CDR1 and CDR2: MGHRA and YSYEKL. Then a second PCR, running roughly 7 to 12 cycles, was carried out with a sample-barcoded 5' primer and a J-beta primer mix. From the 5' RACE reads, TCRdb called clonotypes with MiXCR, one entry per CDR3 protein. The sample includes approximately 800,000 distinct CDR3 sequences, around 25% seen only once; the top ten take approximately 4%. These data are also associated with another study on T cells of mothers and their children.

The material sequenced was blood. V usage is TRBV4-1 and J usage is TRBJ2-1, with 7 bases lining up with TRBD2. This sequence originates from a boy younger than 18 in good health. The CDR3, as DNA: TGCGCCAGCAGCCTGGGGCGGGGGATCTACAATGAGCAGTTCTTC. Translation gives CASSLGRGIYNEQFF.